The T cell receptor beta chain under discussion was sequenced for a study of regulatory T cells in long-lasting Graves disease. Time point specified: newly diagnosed GD, antithyroid drugs for less than 3 months. The TCR library used RNA extracted from PBMCs. This clonotype showed up many times. Its antigen is unknown. Researchers made TCR beta libraries by using iRepertoire HTBI primers and running Arm-PCR on CDR3 regions. Each CDR3 protein gets one entry after TCRdb re-called the multiplex PCR reads with MiXCR. The table shows roughly 350,000 distinct CDR3 sequences, with over 15% occurring only once. The CDR3 is 15 amino acids. V lost 1 base and J 1 base, leaving 10 bases between the germline ends. CDR1 is KGHSH, CDR2 LQKENI, per germline. General study findings and limits: New patients shared 966 public clonotypes, and persistent patients shared more, with 2,741. Persistent-disease Graves' patients showed less TCR diversity than new cases.

These data also featured in a second study, about T cells in Graves' hyperthyroidism and ophthalmopathy. That work contributes: The authors deemed Graves' hyperthyroidism stable absent ophthalmopathy progression within 18 months.

Sequenced material: peripheral blood mononuclear cells (PBMCs), taken at new diagnosis, from a patient treated with antithyroid drugs. The chain uses TRBV18 and TRBJ1-1; possibly TRBD1 for D (5 bases). The source of this sequence is a man aged 35-49 years with Graves disease. This CDR3 reads CASSPQSTGNTEAFF. In DNA form, the CDR3 reads TGTGCCAGCTCACCACAAAGTACAGGGAACACTGAAGCTTTCTTT.